This T cell receptor (beta chain) was documented in a study of blood T cells in healthy people across ages. The study, taken as a whole, reports: Greater diversity and more naive CD4+ cells were seen in long-lived donors than in aged donors.

Primers used in a second PCR of about 7 to 12 cycles were a sample-barcoded 5' primer and a J-beta primer mix. TCRdb independently ran MiXCR on the 5' RACE reads; one entry per CDR3 protein. The sample has about 780,000 distinct CDR3 sequences; about 45% are singletons. This clonotype was counted ten times or more. The target antigen is unknown. V was pared by 0 bases and J by 3 bases, with 6 bases between. The CDR3 has 13 residues. The germline V gene has CDR1 SGHRS and CDR2 YFSETQ. The receptor's source is a man at least 80 years old in good health. Material: blood. The V and J genes are TRBV5-1 and TRBJ1-2, with D possibly TRBD1 on 6 matching bases. The CDR3 protein is CASSLGQDYGYTF. CDR3 in DNA: TGCGCCAGCAGCTTGGGACAGGACTATGGCTACACCTTC. The full variable domain, with the rest looked up from reference TRBV5-1 and TRBJ1-2, is KAGVTQTPRYLIKTRGQQVTLSCSPISGHRSVSWYQQTPGQGLQFLFEYFSETQRNKGNFPGRFSGRQFSNSRSEMNVSTLELGDSALYLCASSLGQDYGYTFGSGTRLTVV.